Following are 7 T cell receptor beta chains from one sample sequenced in a study of shared clonotypes between healthy human individuals. This table comes from immunoSEQ multiplex PCR, and its TCRdb copy is limited to in-frame clones, with some not included. The sample has hundreds of thousands of clones, approximately 95% seen once. Positive CCR7 selection of CD45RO-negative cells yielded the naive CD8 cells, and terminally differentiated effector memory CD45RA+ cells were excluded. The sequenced sample consisted of naive CD8+ T cells sorted from blood. These receptors originate from a woman aged 25 to 39 in good health.

The count of this clone is one. For the CDR3, the DNA is TGTGCCAGTAGTATAGGGGCTAGAGATACAGATACGCAGTATTTT. Its translation: CASSIGARDTDTQYF. V and J are TRBV19 and TRBJ2-3; D not resolved. The CDR3 covers 15 residues. CDR1 and CDR2 from the germline V gene are LNHDA and SQIVND (reference sequence). V lost 1 base to trimming and J lost 3 bases, with 11 bases between them.

About this clone: This sample includes further DNA sequences coding for the same CDR3. This sequence joins TRBV2 and TRBJ1-1; TRBD1 is a possible D gene (5 bases). Trimming removed 9 bases from V and 5 bases from J, with 10 bases in between. The CDR3 loop spans 11 amino acids. Germline V gene lookup returns CDR1 SNHLY and CDR2 FYNNEI. The CDR3 DNA reads TGTGCCAGTAGCCAGGGAACTGAAGCTTTCTTT. Amino acid sequence: CASSQGTEAFF.

This clone is a singleton in its sample. The sample contains more than one DNA sequence encoding this CDR3. The V and J genes are TRBV28 and TRBJ2-7; possible D gene TRBD1, 5 bases. This CDR3 spans 14 amino acids. The ends were cut back, 5 bases at V and 1 base at J, with 12 bases in the middle. Looked up from germline, CDR1 is MDHEN and CDR2 is SYDVKM. The CDR3 sequence: CASSPRTFSYEQYF. The DNA for the CDR3 is TGTGCCAGCAGTCCGCGGACATTTTCCTACGAGCAGTACTTC.

The chain employs TRBV9 and TRBJ2-2, with 9 bases fitting TRBD1. The germline V gene has CDR1 SGDLS and CDR2 YYNGEE. V shed 4 bases and J 6 bases; nucleotides not matched to a gene: 7. This CDR3 is built from 15 residues. In DNA form, the CDR3 reads TGTGCCAGCAGCTTCAACAGGGGGCCTGCCGGGGAGCTGTTTTTT. Translation: CASSFNRGPAGELFF.

The CDR3 bases are TGTGCCAGCAGCTGGACCCACGGGAGGAACAATGAGCAGTTCTTC. Protein product: CASSWTHGRNNEQFF. The V and J genes are TRBV7-3 and TRBJ2-1, with 7 positions matching TRBD2. CDR1 is SGHTA and CDR2 is FQGTGA in the germline V gene. J lost 5 bases, V lost 4 bases, and 8 bases had no gene match. CDR3 length: 15 residues. Variable domain in full (rest from reference TRBV7-3 and TRBJ2-1): GAGVSQTPSNKVTEKGKYVELRCDPISGHTALYWYRQSLGQGPEFLIYFQGTGAADDSGLPNDRFFAVRPEGSVSTLKIQRTERGDSAVYLCASSWTHGRNNEQFFGPGTRLTVL.

V gene TRBV5-1 combines with J gene TRBJ2-7, with D possibly matching TRBD2 (6 bases). V lost 0 bases to trimming and J lost 0 bases, with 10 bases between them. CDR1 and CDR2 from the germline V gene are SGHRS and YFSETQ. The CDR3 totals 15 residues. The CDR3 region has the DNA TGCGCCAGCAGCTTGGACCGGGGGAGCTCCTACGAGCAGTACTTC. Amino acids: CASSLDRGSSYEQYF.

The gene calls are TRBV13 and TRBJ2-5; no clear D. This CDR3 has 11 residues. Between the trimmed V and J ends, which lost 3 bases and 11 bases, there was a span of 10 bases. Germline V gene lookup returns CDR1 PRHDT and CDR2 FYEKMQ (reference sequence). CDR3 bases: TGTGCCAGCAGCTTCCAGGTGGAGCAGTACTTC. Protein product: CASSFQVEQYF.